The 5 T cell receptor beta chains below were found in one sample sequenced in a study of regulatory T cells in long-lasting Graves disease. Time point specified: newly diagnosed GD, antithyroid drugs for less than 3 months. From PBMCs, RNA was extracted and then used to make the TCR library. Through Arm-PCR of CDR3 regions and iRepertoire HTBI primers, TCR beta libraries were built. TCRdb passed the multiplex PCR reads through MiXCR, listing each CDR3 protein once. The table includes around 400,000 distinct CDR3 sequences, 15% detected once. These data also formed part of another study, on T cells in Graves' hyperthyroidism and ophthalmopathy.

The material was peripheral blood mononuclear cells (PBMCs), obtained at new diagnosis, from a patient treated with antithyroid drugs. These receptors all stem from a middle-aged woman with Graves disease.

The V call is TRBV12-3 or TRBV12-4, the J call TRBJ2-1; tentatively, D is TRBD2 (5 bases). Trimming cost V 0 bases and J 5 bases, with 14 bases left between them. This CDR3 is built from 16 residues. The CDR3 protein is CASSLAGSWGDNEQFF. CDR3 sequence (DNA): TGTGCCAGCAGTTTAGCGGGTAGCTGGGGAGACAATGAGCAGTTCTTC.

V and J are TRBV19 and TRBJ2-2; D remains ambiguous. Trimming took 3 bases from V and 6 from J, leaving 8 bases between them. Germline lookup yields CDR1 LNHDA and CDR2 SQIVND (reference sequence). The CDR3 has 13 residues. For the CDR3, the DNA is TGTGCCAGTAGTATTGGTAGGGCCGGGGAGCTGTTTTTT. As protein: CASSIGRAGELFF.

The table lists this clonotype with many counts. This chain links TRBV9 with TRBJ1-6; tentatively, D is TRBD1 (5 bases). V lost 2 bases and J lost 8, with 23 bases in between. The CDR3 extends over 18 amino acids. Germline-derived CDR1 and CDR2 are SGDLS and YYNGEE. The CDR3 region has the DNA TGTGCCAGCAGCGTGGGCCCCCCCGGGGCGGGGCAGGATTCACCCCTCCACTTT. It translates to CASSVGPPGAGQDSPLHF. Based on the CDR3 plus reference TRBV9 and TRBJ1-6, the full variable domain is DSGVTQTPKHLITATGQRVTLRCSPRSGDLSVYWYQQSLDQGLQFLIQYYNGEERAKGNILERFSAQQFPDLHSELNLSSLELGDSALYFCASSVGPPGAGQDSPLHFGNGTRLTVT.

This clonotype came up many times. The chain recombines TRBV11-1 with TRBJ2-1; D is possibly TRBD1 (6 bases). Germline-derived CDR1 and CDR2 are SGHAT and FQDESV (reference sequence). With 4 bases removed from V and 6 bases from J, the gap between germline ends came to 10 bases. This CDR3 spans 13 amino acids. The CDR3 sequence: CASSYGGPNEQFF. CDR3 DNA sequence: TGTGCCAGCAGCTATGGGGGCCCCAATGAGCAGTTCTTC.

The table lists this clonotype with many counts. This chain links TRBV11-2 with TRBJ2-7, with 7 positions matching TRBD1. With V trimmed by 2 bases and J by 2 bases, 3 bases remained unmatched. This CDR3 comprises 14 residues. Germline loops: CDR1 SGHAT, CDR2 FQNNGV. Here the CDR3 DNA reads TGTGCCAGCAGCTTAATCCAGGGGGCCTACGAGCAGTACTTC. Translated: CASSLIQGAYEQYF.